This is a list of T cell receptor beta chains from one sample in a study of neoadjuvant nivolumab and ipilimumab in lung cancer. Using immunoSEQ multiplex PCR, the repertoire was profiled, and TCRdb retains in-frame clones only, with some absent. The repertoire includes approximately 40,000 clones, roughly 87% of them detected once, and 2.5% to 4% sits in the top ten. The specimen comprised peripheral blood, sampled before neoadjuvant nivolumab, alone or with ipilimumab. These TCRs come from an adult with non-small cell lung cancer. Each CDR3 is given with its conserved first and last residue. The D gene is left open where the match is weak. Clone sizes are given selectively: once, few, many, or a class where the clone is expanded.

j_call | v_call | cdr3_length | clone_size | d_call | cdr3_nt | cdr3_aa
TRBJ1-1 | TRBV30 | 11 | few | NA | TGTGCCTGGAGTGTACTCAGAGAAGCTTTCTTT | CAWSVLREAFF
TRBJ2-7 | TRBV2 | 13 | NA | NA | TGTGCCAGCAGACAATGGTTCTCCTACGAGCAGTACTTC | CASRQWFSYEQYF
TRBJ2-7 | TRBV19 | 13 | NA | NA | TGTGCCAGTAGTATGTTCGAGGGCTACGAGCAGTACTTC | CASSMFEGYEQYF
TRBJ2-3 | TRBV11-3 | 15 | NA | TRBD1 | TGTGCCAGCAGCTTAGGACAGGGGGGCACAGATACGCAGTATTTT | CASSLGQGGTDTQYF
TRBJ2-5 | TRBV9 | 16 | NA | TRBD2 | TGTGCCAGCAGCTCCTTCCCCGGGGAGGGGCAAGAGACCCAGTACTTC | CASSSFPGEGQETQYF
TRBJ1-1 | TRBV7-2 | 14 | NA | TRBD1 | TGTGCCAGCAGCCCGGGACAGTTGAACACTGAAGCTTTCTTT | CASSPGQLNTEAFF
TRBJ2-1 | TRBV6-1 | 15 | NA | TRBD2 | TGTGCCAGCAGTACCGGGACTAGCGGGACCAATGAGCAGTTCTTC | CASSTGTSGTNEQFF
TRBJ2-3 | TRBV5-4 | 14 | NA | NA | TGTGCCAGCAGCCACCGGGACCCCACAGATACGCAGTATTTT | CASSHRDPTDTQYF
TRBJ1-2 | TRBV18 | 18 | NA | NA | TGTGCCAGCTCATCCGAGGCAGGAGGAATATCCATTAACTATGGCTACACCTTC | CASSSEAGGISINYGYTF
TRBJ2-5 | TRBV7-3 | 16 | NA | TRBD2 | TGTGCCAGCAGCTTAAATTTAGCGGGAGGGGGAGAGACCCAGTACTTC | CASSLNLAGGGETQYF
TRBJ1-2 | TRBV5-6 | 16 | NA | NA | TGTGCCAGCAGCTTGATGGAGCAGGGGAGTTTTTATGGCTACACCTTC | CASSLMEQGSFYGYTF
TRBJ1-2 | TRBV20-1 | 11 | NA | NA | TGCAGTGCGAGCAGGGGAGGTGGCTACACCTTC | CSASRGGGYTF
TRBJ2-3 | TRBV7-8 | 16 | NA | TRBD2 | TGTGCCAGCAGCTTAGGACTAGCGGGAATCTCAGATACGCAGTATTTT | CASSLGLAGISDTQYF
TRBJ2-1 | TRBV9 | 13 | NA | NA | TGTGCCAGCAGCGGTATGTATCACAATGAGCAGTTCTTC | CASSGMYHNEQFF
TRBJ1-5 | TRBV28 | 13 | NA | NA | TGTGCCAGCGAGGGACCACGCACGCAGCCCCAGCATTTT | CASEGPRTQPQHF
TRBJ1-2 | TRBV28 | 14 | NA | TRBD1 | TGTGCCAGCAGCCCCGGACAGGGACGCTATGGCTACACCTTC | CASSPGQGRYGYTF
TRBJ1-1 | TRBV30 | 12 | NA | TRBD1 | TGTGCCTGGAGGGGGACAGGGACGGAAGCTTTCTTT | CAWRGTGTEAFF
TRBJ2-1 | TRBV18 | 14 | NA | NA | TGTGCCAGCCAGGGGGGCAGCTCCTACAATGAGCAGTTCTTC | CASQGGSSYNEQFF
TRBJ2-7 | TRBV7-9 | 13 | NA | NA | TGTGCCAGCAGCTTTGGCCTCGGCTACGAGCAGTACTTC | CASSFGLGYEQYF
TRBJ2-7 | TRBV28 | 13 | NA | NA | TGTGCCAGCAGTTTTCCCGGGGATTACGAGCAGTACTTC | CASSFPGDYEQYF
TRBJ2-1 | TRBV10-3 | 15 | once | NA | TGTGCCATCAGTGGGTACACCAGCTCCTACAATGAGCAGTTCTTC | CAISGYTSSYNEQFF
TRBJ2-7 | TRBV27 | 14 | NA | NA | TGTGCCAGCAGTCCGCAGGGGAGGCCCTACGAGCAGTACTTC | CASSPQGRPYEQYF
TRBJ1-1 | TRBV18 | 15 | NA | NA | TGTGCCAGCTCACCCCGGACTAGTTTGAACACTGAAGCTTTCTTT | CASSPRTSLNTEAFF
TRBJ1-2 | TRBV5-5 | 12 | NA | NA | TGTGCCAGCAGCGCGTCCGGGGCTGGCTACACCTTC | CASSASGAGYTF
TRBJ1-2 | TRBV7-2 | 14 | once | TRBD1 | TGTGCCAGCAGCGGCAACAGGGGGATCTATGGCTACACCTTC | CASSGNRGIYGYTF
TRBJ2-7 | TRBV11-2 | 15 | NA | TRBD2 | TGTGCCAGCAGCTTAGCGGCGGGAGAGTCCTACGAGCAGTACTTC | CASSLAAGESYEQYF
TRBJ2-1 | TRBV6-4 | 13 | medium-sized | NA | TGTGCCAGCAGTGATTCAGAGGCAGGTGAGCAGTTCTTC | CASSDSEAGEQFF
TRBJ2-2 | TRBV2 | 17 | NA | TRBD1 | TGTGCCAGCAGTGTGGTAGGGGGCAAGGTTTTCACCGGGGAGCTGTTTTTT | CASSVVGGKVFTGELFF
TRBJ1-5 | TRBV7-8 | 16 | NA | NA | TGTGCCAGCAGCCCGGGGACCTCTGTGGGCAATCAGCCCCAGCATTTT | CASSPGTSVGNQPQHF
TRBJ2-3 | TRBV10-1 | 15 | NA | NA | TGCGCCAGCAGTGAGTCGAGCAGGGAAGCAGATACGCAGTATTTT | CASSESSREADTQYF
TRBJ2-3 | TRBV5-6 | 16 | NA | NA | TGTGCCAGCAGCTCCGGGACCCTGACTGCCACAGATACGCAGTATTTT | CASSSGTLTATDTQYF
TRBJ2-1 | TRBV5-8 | 15 | NA | NA | TGTGCCAGCAGCGGATCTACCAAATTCTACAATGAGCAGTTCTTC | CASSGSTKFYNEQFF
TRBJ1-1 | TRBV18 | 13 | NA | NA | TGTGCCAGCTTGGGGACACGCAACACTGAAGCTTTCTTT | CASLGTRNTEAFF
TRBJ2-7 | TRBV7-2 | 15 | once | NA | TGTGCCAGCAGCTTACTGACTCCGAGGTACTCCGAGCAGTACTTC | CASSLLTPRYSEQYF
TRBJ2-3 | TRBV29-1 | 19 | NA | TRBD2 | TGCAGCGTTGAAGGCGGACTAGCGGGTCCTAGCACTAGCACAGATACGCAGTATTTT | CSVEGGLAGPSTSTDTQYF
TRBJ2-1 | TRBV11-3 | 15 | NA | NA | TGTGCCAGCAGCACCCGGGGACCGCAGGCCAATGAGCAGTTCTTC | CASSTRGPQANEQFF
TRBJ2-3 | TRBV18 | 17 | NA | TRBD1 | TGTGCCAGCTCACCGCTTGAGACAGGGGTTAGCACAGATACGCAGTATTTT | CASSPLETGVSTDTQYF
TRBJ2-5 | TRBV7-9 | 18 | NA | NA | TGTGCCAGCAGCTCCCCCCCTGGCGGCTTTGCTGGGGTGGAGACCCAGTACTTC | CASSSPPGGFAGVETQYF
TRBJ2-2 | TRBV5-4 | 16 | NA | NA | TGTGCCAGCAGCCCTAGGGGTGCGAGGGACACCGGGGAGCTGTTTTTT | CASSPRGARDTGELFF
TRBJ2-7 | TRBV7-2 | 14 | NA | NA | TGTGCCAGCAGCTTAGGAGTAGCCTGGGACGAGCAGTACTTC | CASSLGVAWDEQYF
TRBJ2-3 | TRBV6-6 | 9 | NA | TRBD2 | TGTGCCAGCGGGACTACCCTGTATTTT | CASGTTLYF
TRBJ1-1 | TRBV6-5 | 14 | NA | NA | TGTGCCAGCAGTTCCCCTCCGGGAGGATTGGAAGCTTTCTTT | CASSSPPGGLEAFF
TRBJ1-4 | TRBV5-4 | 14 | NA | NA | TGTGCCAGCAGCCCGAATCCGGCTGTTGAAAAACTGTTTTTT | CASSPNPAVEKLFF
TRBJ2-7 | TRBV5-1 | 12 | NA | NA | TGCGCCAGCTCGGGGCGGGGCTACGAGCAGTACTTC | CASSGRGYEQYF
TRBJ2-5 | TRBV11-1 | 14 | NA | NA | TGTGCCAGCAGAGAACACGGGATAGGGGAGACCCAGTACTTC | CASREHGIGETQYF
TRBJ1-3 | TRBV6-1 | 20 | once | NA | TGTGCCAGCAGTGAAGCGCTTCTAAAGGGACTTAGAAGCTCTGGAAACACCATATATTTT | CASSEALLKGLRSSGNTIYF
TRBJ1-1 | TRBV14 | 14 | NA | NA | TGTGCCAGCAGCCCCCCCCCGCGGAACACTGAAGCTTTCTTT | CASSPPPRNTEAFF
TRBJ2-4 | TRBV4-3 | 13 | NA | NA | TGCGCCAGCAGCCAAGATGCAAGCAACATTCAGTACTTC | CASSQDASNIQYF
TRBJ2-7 | TRBV10-3 | 16 | NA | NA | TGTGCCATCAGTGAGTTCGTAGGGGGGAGGGCCTACGAGCAGTACTTC | CAISEFVGGRAYEQYF
TRBJ2-1 | TRBV30 | 17 | NA | TRBD2 | TGTGCCCAAACGTCAACTAGCGGGTACCGAATTTACAATGAGCAGTTCTTC | CAQTSTSGYRIYNEQFF
TRBJ1-1 | TRBV4-1 | 22 | NA | NA | TGCGCCAGCAGCTTTACCACCGCAACTGGTGGGGTTGCCAGGGGAAGGAACACTGAAGCTTTCTTT | CASSFTTATGGVARGRNTEAFF
TRBJ1-2 | TRBV10-3 | 17 | once | TRBD1 | TGTGCCATCAGTGAGTCTGGTTGGACAGGGGGCGGCTATGGCTACACCTTC | CAISESGWTGGGYGYTF
TRBJ2-7 | TRBV4-2 | 15 | NA | TRBD2 | TGTGCCAGCAGCCAAGATGCGGGAGAACCCTACGAGCAGTACTTC | CASSQDAGEPYEQYF
TRBJ2-5 | TRBV11-3 | 17 | NA | TRBD2 | TGTGCCAGCAGCCACGGCCTAGCGGGAGGGTACCAAGAGACCCAGTACTTC | CASSHGLAGGYQETQYF
TRBJ2-3 | TRBV5-1 | 16 | NA | TRBD2 | TGCGCCAGCAGCTTGGGGATAGCGGGATGGTCAGATACGCAGTATTTT | CASSLGIAGWSDTQYF